Below, 15 T cell receptor beta chains from the same sample are listed, as sequenced in a study of shared clonotypes between healthy human individuals. Method: immunoSEQ multiplex PCR; TCRdb's copy keeps in-frame clones and lacks some. The sample carries about 1,500,000 clones, roughly 96% recorded once. Input material: naive CD4+ T cells sorted from blood. As for subset: CD45RA+ positively selected. The receptors were sampled from a man younger than 40 in good health.

The table lists this clone with a count of one. The chain recombines TRBV5-1 with TRBJ2-7, with 9 bases aligning to TRBD2. The CDR3 spans 16 residues. V was clipped by 0 bases and J by 5 bases; unmatched bases: 9. Germline values: CDR1 SGHRS, CDR2 YFSETQ. This CDR3 is CASSLEGGRAVNEQYF. The CDR3 nucleotides are TGCGCCAGCAGCTTGGAAGGCGGGAGGGCCGTCAACGAGCAGTACTTC.

This chain's CDR3 is CASSPRFYSSYEQYF. CDR3 DNA: TGTGCCAGCAGCCCCCGCTTCTATAGTTCCTACGAGCAGTACTTC. The J gene is TRBJ2-7, the V gene TRBV9; no clear D gene. Germline CDR1 is SGDLS and CDR2 is YYNGEE. Trimming took 4 bases from V and 1 from J, leaving 15 bases between them. This CDR3 contains 15 residues.

The chain couples TRBV18 to TRBJ2-5; D is unclear. From germline, CDR1 is KGHSH and CDR2 LQKENI. The CDR3 covers 14 residues. Deletions cut 5 bases from V and 3 bases from J, with 13 bases between. The CDR3 DNA is TGTGCCAGCTCATCTCGAAGCGCGGAAGAGACCCAGTACTTC. This codes for CASSSRSAEETQYF.

The chain joins TRBV10-3 to TRBJ2-1, with TRBD1 matching over 9 bases. The CDR3 runs to 15 residues. V lost 3 bases, J lost 7 bases, and 7 bases stayed unmatched. CDR1 is ENHRY and CDR2 is SYGVKD in the germline V gene. The chain's CDR3 is CAISDLQGARNEQFF. The CDR3 DNA is TGTGCCATCAGTGACTTACAGGGGGCTAGGAATGAGCAGTTCTTC.

J is TRBJ2-2 and V is TRBV7-6; D is ambiguous. Germline CDR1 and CDR2: SGHVS and FNYEAQ. V dropped 6 bases and J dropped 6 bases, with 11 bases sitting between them. This CDR3 has 13 residues. DNA for the CDR3: TGTGCCAGCAGGGAAATAGAGTCCGGGGAGCTGTTTTTT. The encoded protein is CASREIESGELFF.

The rearrangement uses TRBV5-1 and TRBJ1-1, with D unresolved. The CDR3 contains 15 residues. V lost 0 bases and J lost 5, with 14 bases in between. CDR1 is SGHRS, CDR2 YFSETQ, per germline. The CDR3 sequence: CASSLDGRRETEAFF. The DNA of the CDR3 is TGCGCCAGCAGCTTGGACGGTAGGCGGGAGACTGAAGCTTTCTTT.

J is TRBJ2-7 and V is TRBV13; the D gene is possibly TRBD2 (6 bases). Germline lookup yields CDR1 PRHDT and CDR2 FYEKMQ (reference sequence). This CDR3 contains 17 residues. Trimming pared 5 bases from V and 2 bases from J, leaving 22 bases between. The CDR3 here is CASSPFPGLEGAYEQYF. Here the CDR3 DNA reads TGTGCCAGCAGCCCTTTCCCGGGTTTGGAGGGAGCCTACGAGCAGTACTTC.

J is TRBJ2-7 and V is TRBV9; 9 positions agree with TRBD2. CDR1 SGDLS and CDR2 YYNGEE come from the germline V gene. Trimming removed 6 bases from V and 4 bases from J; junction bases left unmatched: 8. There are 14 residues in the CDR3. The CDR3 region has the DNA TGTGCCAGCACCAAGGGGACTAGCAGTTACGAGCAGTACTTC. Residues: CASTKGTSSYEQYF.

The chain has TRBV4-2 and TRBJ2-7, with 13 bases identical to TRBD2. The germline V gene has CDR1 LGHNA and CDR2 YNFKEQ. V dropped 0 bases and J dropped 12; count of bases not matched to a gene: 14. This CDR3 comprises 17 residues. The CDR3 reads CASSQEAPGLAGPQLYF. The CDR3 DNA sequence: TGTGCCAGCAGCCAAGAGGCCCCGGGACTAGCGGGACCGCAGCTGTACTTC.

A word on this clone: Other DNA sequences of this sample code for an identical CDR3. This chain connects TRBV29-1 to TRBJ1-5; perhaps TRBD1 as D (6 bases). CDR1 is SQVTM and CDR2 is ANQGSEA in the germline V gene. V dropped 6 bases and J dropped 1 base, with 7 bases sitting between them. The CDR3 extends over 12 amino acids. CDR3 residues: CSVGQSNQPQHF. The CDR3 DNA reads as TGCAGCGTCGGACAGAGCAATCAGCCCCAGCATTTT.

DNA for the CDR3: TGTGCCAGCAGCTTACCCCTGGCAGCATCTGGAAACACCATATATTTT. This translates into CASSLPLAASGNTIYF. V usage is TRBV5-6 and J usage is TRBJ1-3; D not resolved. The CDR3 has 16 amino acids. CDR1 is SGHDT, CDR2 YYEEEE, per germline. Trimming removed 2 bases at V and 1 base at J, with 13 bases between.

The chain couples TRBV6-1 to TRBJ1-1; 9 nucleotides line up with TRBD1. The CDR3 covers 15 residues. CDR1 MNHNS and CDR2 SASEGT come from the germline V gene. The V gene end was trimmed by 5 bases and the J gene end by 0 bases; junction bases not matched to a gene: 4. CDR3 sequence: CASSPGTGMNTEAFF. CDR3 coding DNA: TGTGCCAGCAGTCCCGGGACAGGGATGAACACTGAAGCTTTCTTT.

This clone was counted a single time. The genes are TRBV27 and TRBJ2-3; D call uncertain. The CDR3 contains 14 residues. The V end was cut by 7 bases, the J end by 1 base, with 12 bases between. Germline V gives CDR1 MNHEY, CDR2 SMNVEV (reference sequence). This chain's CDR3 is CASKRGGGTDTQYF. The CDR3 DNA reads as TGTGCCAGCAAGAGAGGCGGTGGCACAGATACGCAGTATTTT.

The chain carries TRBV14 and TRBJ2-7; weak D call: TRBD1 (6 bases). CDR1 and CDR2 (germline): SGHDN, FVKESK. The V end lost 0 bases, the J end lost 8 bases, and 11 bases lay between the germline ends. This CDR3 is built from 13 residues. The CDR3 loop is CASSQESGVQQYF. The CDR3 DNA reads TGTGCCAGCAGCCAAGAATCAGGGGTGCAGCAGTACTTC.

The rearrangement links TRBV19 to TRBJ2-1; 7 bases agree with TRBD1. Germline-derived CDR1 and CDR2 are LNHDA and SQIVND (reference sequence). J was trimmed by 12 bases and V by 5 bases; bases with no gene match: 7. The CDR3 is made up of 12 amino acids. CDR3 loop: CASSSGTGVQFF. The CDR3, as DNA: TGTGCCAGTAGTTCGGGCACAGGGGTGCAGTTCTTC.